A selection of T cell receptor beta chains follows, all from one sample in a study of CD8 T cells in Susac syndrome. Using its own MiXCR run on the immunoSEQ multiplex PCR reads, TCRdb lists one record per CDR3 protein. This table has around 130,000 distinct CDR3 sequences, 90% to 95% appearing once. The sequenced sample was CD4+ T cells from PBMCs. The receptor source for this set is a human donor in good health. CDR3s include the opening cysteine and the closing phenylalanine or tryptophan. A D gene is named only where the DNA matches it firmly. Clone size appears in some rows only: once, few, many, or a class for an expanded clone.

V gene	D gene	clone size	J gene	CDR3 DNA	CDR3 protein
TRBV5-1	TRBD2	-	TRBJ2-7	TGCGCCAGCAGCGACGGACTAGCGGATCGCTACGAGCAGTACTTC	CASSDGLADRYEQYF
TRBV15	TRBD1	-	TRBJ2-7	TGTGCCACCAGCAGAGAAAGGACAGGACCCTACGAGCAGTACTTC	CATSRERTGPYEQYF
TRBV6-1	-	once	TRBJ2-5	TGTGCCAGCAGAAGGGATGGGGAGACCCAGTACTTC	CASRRDGETQYF
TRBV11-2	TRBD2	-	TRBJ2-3	TGTGCCAGCAGCTCGCCAGCGGGAGCTAGAGATACGCAGTATTTT	CASSSPAGARDTQYF
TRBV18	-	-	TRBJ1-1	TGTGCCAGCTCACCGGCAGGTTATGAAGCTTTCTTT	CASSPAGYEAFF
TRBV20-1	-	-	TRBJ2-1	TGCAGTGGTCTAGGAAACGATGAGCAGTTCTTC	CSGLGNDEQFF
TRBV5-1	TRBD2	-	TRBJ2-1	TGCGCCAGCAGTTCCCAGCGGGAGCCCTCGGGCTACAATGAGCAGTTCTTC	CASSSQREPSGYNEQFF
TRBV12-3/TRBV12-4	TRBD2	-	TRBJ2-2	TGTGCCAGCACGACTAGCGGAGAGGGGCGGGGCACCGGGGAGCTGTTTTTT	CASTTSGEGRGTGELFF
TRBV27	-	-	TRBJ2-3	TGTGCCAGCAGTTTATCTAGCCCCACGGATACGCAGTATTTT	CASSLSSPTDTQYF
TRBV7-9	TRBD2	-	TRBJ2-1	TGTGCCAGCAGCTTATTCGCACTAGCGGGAGTAGAGTACTACAATGAGCAGTTCTTC	CASSLFALAGVEYYNEQFF
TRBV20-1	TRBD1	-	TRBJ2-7	TGCAGTGCTGAAGGACAGGGGAACTACGAGCAGTACTTC	CSAEGQGNYEQYF
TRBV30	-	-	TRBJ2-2	TGTGCCTGGATGCGGGGAGGCCGGGCCGGGGAGCTGTTTTTT	CAWMRGGRAGELFF
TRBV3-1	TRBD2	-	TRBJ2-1	TGTGCCAGCAGCCAGACTAGCGGGATTTCCAATGAGCAGTTCTTC	CASSQTSGISNEQFF
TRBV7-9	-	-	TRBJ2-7	TGTGCCAGCAGCCCAGGGACGGGACATTTGTACTTC	CASSPGTGHLYF
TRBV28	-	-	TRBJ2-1	TGTGCCAGCAGTCCACCGGGGGCAGGGCCAACGGACAATGAGCAGTTCTTC	CASSPPGAGPTDNEQFF
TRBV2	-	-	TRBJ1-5	TGTGCCAGCAGTGATGGCAGGGAGAATCAGCCCCAGCATTTT	CASSDGRENQPQHF
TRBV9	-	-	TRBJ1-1	TGTGCCAGCAGCGTAGGGGGGTCGAACACTGAAGCTTTCTTT	CASSVGGSNTEAFF
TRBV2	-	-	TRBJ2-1	TGTGCCAGCAAGGGCAGTTCCTACAATGAGCAGTTCTTC	CASKGSSYNEQFF
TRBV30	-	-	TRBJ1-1	TGTGCCTGGACCCTGGGGGCGAAAGCTTTCTTT	CAWTLGAKAFF
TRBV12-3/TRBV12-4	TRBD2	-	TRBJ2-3	TGTGCCAGCCTGGGCGGCGGGAGTATGGTGGATACGCAGTATTTT	CASLGGGSMVDTQYF
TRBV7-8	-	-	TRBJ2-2	TGTGCCAGCAGCTCCGGGACCCCGTTGCCCCGGACCGGGGAGCTGTTTTTT	CASSSGTPLPRTGELFF
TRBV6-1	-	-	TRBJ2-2	TGTGCCAGCACCCACGAGGGGGGCAATGTCGTTACCGGGGAGCTGTTTTTT	CASTHEGGNVVTGELFF
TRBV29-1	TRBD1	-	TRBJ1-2	TGCAGCGTACAGGGGAACTATGGCTACACCTTC	CSVQGNYGYTF
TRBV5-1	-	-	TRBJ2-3	TGCGCCAGCAGCTTGGACGGCACAGATACGCAGTATTTT	CASSLDGTDTQYF
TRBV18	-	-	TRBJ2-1	TGTGCCAGCTCACTACTAAGGGAGGTGAATGAGCAGTTCTTC	CASSLLREVNEQFF
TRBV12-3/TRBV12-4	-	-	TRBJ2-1	TGTGCCAGCAGTGACCGGGACATAGGTGTCAATGAGCAGTTCTTC	CASSDRDIGVNEQFF
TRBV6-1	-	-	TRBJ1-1	TGTGCCAGCCTTTTCAGGGTTAACACTGAAGCTTTCTTT	CASLFRVNTEAFF
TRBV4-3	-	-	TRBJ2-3	TGCGCCAGCAGCCAACCACCCAGGGAGTTCACAGATACGCAGTATTTT	CASSQPPREFTDTQYF
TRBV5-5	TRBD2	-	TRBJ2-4	TGTGCCAGCAGCTTGGGTGGCGGGAGGGCGGACATTCAGTACTTC	CASSLGGGRADIQYF
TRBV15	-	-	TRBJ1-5	TGTGCCACCAGCAGACAGGCTAGTAATCAGCCCCAGCATTTT	CATSRQASNQPQHF
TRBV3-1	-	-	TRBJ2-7	TGTGCCAGCAGCCAGCTGAACTACGAGCAGTACTTC	CASSQLNYEQYF
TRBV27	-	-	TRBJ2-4	TGTGCCAGCAGTTTATCTTCTCGAGGACTAGCCAAAAACATTCAGTACTTC	CASSLSSRGLAKNIQYF
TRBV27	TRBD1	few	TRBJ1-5	TGTGCCAGCAGTTTAACAGGGGGGCGTCAGCCCCAGCATTTT	CASSLTGGRQPQHF
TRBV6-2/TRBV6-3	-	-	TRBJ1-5	TGTGCCAGCAGGCGGGGGATTCGGGATCAGCCCCAGCATTTT	CASRRGIRDQPQHF
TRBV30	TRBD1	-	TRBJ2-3	TGTGCCTGGAGTCCAACAGGGGCAATTACAGATACGCAGTATTTT	CAWSPTGAITDTQYF
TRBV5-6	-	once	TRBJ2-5	TGTGCCAGCAGCTTCGACGGACAGCCCCAAGAGACCCAGTACTTC	CASSFDGQPQETQYF
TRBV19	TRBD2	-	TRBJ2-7	TGTGCCAGTAGTCTAAGTCGGACTAGCGACGAGCAGTACTTC	CASSLSRTSDEQYF
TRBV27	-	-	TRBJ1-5	TGTGCCAGCAGTCCAGGGAGGGATCAGCCCCAGCATTTT	CASSPGRDQPQHF
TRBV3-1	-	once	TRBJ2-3	TGTGCCAGCAGCCAAGGGGACCGAGGGGATACGCAGTATTTT	CASSQGDRGDTQYF
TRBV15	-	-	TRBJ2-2	TGTGCCACCAGCAGAGATCGGCACTCCTATACCGGGGAGCTGTTTTTT	CATSRDRHSYTGELFF
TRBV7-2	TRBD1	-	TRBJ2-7	TGTGCCAGCAGCTCCCAGGGGGCCTCCTACGAGCAGTACTTC	CASSSQGASYEQYF